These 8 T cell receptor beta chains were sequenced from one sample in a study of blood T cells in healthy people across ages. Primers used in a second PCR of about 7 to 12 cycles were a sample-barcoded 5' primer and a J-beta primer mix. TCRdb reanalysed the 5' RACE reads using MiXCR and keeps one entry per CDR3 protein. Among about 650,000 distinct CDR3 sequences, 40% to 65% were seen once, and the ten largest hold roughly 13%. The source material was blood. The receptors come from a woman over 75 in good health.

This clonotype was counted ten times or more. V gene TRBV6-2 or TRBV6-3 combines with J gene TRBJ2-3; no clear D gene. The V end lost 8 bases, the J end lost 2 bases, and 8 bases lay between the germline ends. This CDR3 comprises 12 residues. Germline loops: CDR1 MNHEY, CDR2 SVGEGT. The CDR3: CASRKDTDTQYF. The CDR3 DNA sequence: TGTGCCAGCCGGAAGGACACAGATACGCAGTATTTT.

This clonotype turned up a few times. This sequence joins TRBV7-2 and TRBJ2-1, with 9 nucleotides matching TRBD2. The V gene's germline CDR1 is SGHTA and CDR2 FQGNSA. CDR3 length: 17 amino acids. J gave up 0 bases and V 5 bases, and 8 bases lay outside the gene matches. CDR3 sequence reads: CASSVRLAVSSYNEQFF. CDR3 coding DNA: TGTGCCAGCAGCGTTCGACTAGCGGTGAGCTCCTACAATGAGCAGTTCTTC.

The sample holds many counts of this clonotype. The CDR3 bases are TGTGCCAGCAGTTGGGGACAGGGCTACAATGAGCAGTTCTTC. This codes for CASSWGQGYNEQFF. The rearrangement joins TRBV6-5 to TRBJ2-1, with TRBD1 matching over 9 bases. CDR3 size: 14 residues. Germline V gene sequence: CDR1 MNHEY, CDR2 SVGAGI. V lost 4 bases to trimming and J lost 3 bases; unmatched junction nucleotides: 1.

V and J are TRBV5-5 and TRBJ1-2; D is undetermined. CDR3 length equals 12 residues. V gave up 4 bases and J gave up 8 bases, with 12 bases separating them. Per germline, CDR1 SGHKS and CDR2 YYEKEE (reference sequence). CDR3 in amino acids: CASSLVGWGYTF. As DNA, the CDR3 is TGTGCCAGCAGCCTCGTTGGTTGGGGCTACACCTTC.

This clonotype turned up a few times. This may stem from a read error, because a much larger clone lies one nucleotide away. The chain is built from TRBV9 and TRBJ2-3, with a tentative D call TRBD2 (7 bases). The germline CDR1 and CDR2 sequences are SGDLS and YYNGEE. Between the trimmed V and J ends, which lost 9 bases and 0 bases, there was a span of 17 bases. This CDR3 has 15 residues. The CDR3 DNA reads TGTGCCATCCAACTGGGCGGGGGCAGCACAGATACGCAGTATTTT. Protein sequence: CAIQLGGGSTDTQYF.

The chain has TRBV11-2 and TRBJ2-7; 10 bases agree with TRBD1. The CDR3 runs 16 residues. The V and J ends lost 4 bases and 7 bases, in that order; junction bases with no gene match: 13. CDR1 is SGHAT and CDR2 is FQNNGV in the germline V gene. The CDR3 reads CASSSPEGDRGNEQYF. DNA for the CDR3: TGTGCCAGCAGCTCACCCGAAGGGGACAGGGGCAATGAGCAGTACTTC. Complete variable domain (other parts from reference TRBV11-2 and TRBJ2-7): EAGVAQSPRYKIIEKRQSVAFWCNPISGHATLYWYQQILGQGPKLLIQFQNNGVVDDSQLPKDRFSAERLKGVDSTLKIQPAKLEDSAVYLCASSSPEGDRGNEQYFGPGTRLTVT.

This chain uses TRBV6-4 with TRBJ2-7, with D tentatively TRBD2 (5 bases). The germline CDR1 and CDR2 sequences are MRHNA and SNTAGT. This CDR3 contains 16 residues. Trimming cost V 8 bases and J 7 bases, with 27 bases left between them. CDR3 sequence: CASQLRVGVGYKEQYF. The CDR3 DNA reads TGTGCCAGCCAATTAAGAGTCGGGGTGGGCTACAAAGAGCAGTACTTC.

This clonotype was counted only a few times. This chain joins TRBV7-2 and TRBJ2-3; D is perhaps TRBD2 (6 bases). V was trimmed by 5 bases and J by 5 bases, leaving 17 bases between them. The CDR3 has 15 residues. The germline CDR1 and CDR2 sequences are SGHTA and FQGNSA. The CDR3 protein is CASSLPGRGEDTQYF. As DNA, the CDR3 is TGTGCCAGCAGCCTCCCGGGACGCGGGGAAGATACGCAGTATTTT.